A single T cell receptor beta chain is shown here with its context. Its antigen is undetermined. The sample belongs to a study of cytomegalovirus exposure and HLA in healthy donors. Likely unrecorded immune exposures existed in these nominally healthy donors. PCR used 60 Vbeta primers and 13 Jbeta primers. Produced via immunoSEQ multiplex PCR; TCRdb's table is partial and in-frame only. The table includes about 190,000 clones, around four fifths detected once. Broader study findings: Other equally common chains were less clonally expanded than HLA-associated TCR beta chains, a later analysis showed.

Sequencing was done on a sample of PBMCs. The TCR originated in a woman between 45 and 65 years old in good health and CMV-seropositive.

CDR3 protein: CASSSFSWGVYNEQFF. DNA for the CDR3: TGTGCCAGCAGCTCCTTTTCGTGGGGGGTCTACAATGAGCAGTTCTTC. The V and J genes are TRBV7-2 and TRBJ2-1, with D possibly matching TRBD2 (6 bases). Germline assignment: CDR1 SGHTA and CDR2 FQGNSA. The CDR3 has 16 amino acids. V shed 4 bases and J shed 3 bases, with 16 bases lying between them.